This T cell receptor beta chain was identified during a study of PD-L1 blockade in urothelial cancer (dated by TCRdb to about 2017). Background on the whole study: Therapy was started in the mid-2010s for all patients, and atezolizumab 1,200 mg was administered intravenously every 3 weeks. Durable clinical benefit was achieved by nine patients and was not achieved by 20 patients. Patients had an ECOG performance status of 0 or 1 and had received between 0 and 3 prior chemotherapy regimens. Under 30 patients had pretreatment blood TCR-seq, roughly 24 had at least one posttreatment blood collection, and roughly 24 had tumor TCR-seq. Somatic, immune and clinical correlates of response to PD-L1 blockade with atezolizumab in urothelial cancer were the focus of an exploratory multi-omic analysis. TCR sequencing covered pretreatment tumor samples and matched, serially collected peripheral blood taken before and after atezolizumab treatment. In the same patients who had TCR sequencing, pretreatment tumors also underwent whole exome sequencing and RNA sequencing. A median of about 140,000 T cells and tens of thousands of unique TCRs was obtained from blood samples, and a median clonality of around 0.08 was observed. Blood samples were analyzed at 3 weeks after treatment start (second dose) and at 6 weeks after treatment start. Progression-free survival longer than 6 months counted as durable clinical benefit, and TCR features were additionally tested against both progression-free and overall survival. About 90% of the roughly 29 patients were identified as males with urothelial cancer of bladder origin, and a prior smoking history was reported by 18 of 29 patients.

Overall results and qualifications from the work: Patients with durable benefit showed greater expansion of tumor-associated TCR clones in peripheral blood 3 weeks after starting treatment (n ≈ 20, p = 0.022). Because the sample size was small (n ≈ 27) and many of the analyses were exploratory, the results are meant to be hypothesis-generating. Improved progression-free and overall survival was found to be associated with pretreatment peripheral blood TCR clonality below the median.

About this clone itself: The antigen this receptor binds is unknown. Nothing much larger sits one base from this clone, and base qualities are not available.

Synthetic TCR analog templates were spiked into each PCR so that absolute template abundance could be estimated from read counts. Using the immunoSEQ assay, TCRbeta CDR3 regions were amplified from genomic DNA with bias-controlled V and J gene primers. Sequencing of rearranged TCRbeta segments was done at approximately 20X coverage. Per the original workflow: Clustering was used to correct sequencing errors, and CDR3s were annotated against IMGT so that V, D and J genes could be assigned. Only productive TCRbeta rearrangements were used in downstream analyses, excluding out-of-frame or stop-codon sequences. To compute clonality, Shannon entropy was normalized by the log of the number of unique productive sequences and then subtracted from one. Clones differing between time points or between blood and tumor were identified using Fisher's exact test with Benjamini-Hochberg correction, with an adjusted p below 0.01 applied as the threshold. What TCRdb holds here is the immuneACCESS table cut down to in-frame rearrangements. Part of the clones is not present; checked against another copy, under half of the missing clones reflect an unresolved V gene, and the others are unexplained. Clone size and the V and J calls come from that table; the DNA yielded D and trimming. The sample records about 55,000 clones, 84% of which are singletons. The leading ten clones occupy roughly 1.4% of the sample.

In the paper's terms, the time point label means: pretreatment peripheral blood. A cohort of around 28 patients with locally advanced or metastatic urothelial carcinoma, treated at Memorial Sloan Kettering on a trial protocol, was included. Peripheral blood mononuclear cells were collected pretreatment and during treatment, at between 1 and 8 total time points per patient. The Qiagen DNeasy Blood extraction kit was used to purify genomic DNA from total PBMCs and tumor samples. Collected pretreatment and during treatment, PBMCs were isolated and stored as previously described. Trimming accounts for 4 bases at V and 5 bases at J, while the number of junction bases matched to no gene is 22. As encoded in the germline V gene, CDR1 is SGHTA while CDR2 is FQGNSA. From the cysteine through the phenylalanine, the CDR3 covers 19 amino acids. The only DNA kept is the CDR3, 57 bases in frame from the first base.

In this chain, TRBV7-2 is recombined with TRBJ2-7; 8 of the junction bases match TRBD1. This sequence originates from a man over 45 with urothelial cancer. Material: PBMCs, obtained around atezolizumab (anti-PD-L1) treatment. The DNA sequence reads TGTGCCAGCAGCTCAGGGACAGGCGAGTGGAGTGGGGCCTACGACGAGCAGTACTTC. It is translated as CASSSGTGEWSGAYDEQYF.